The 7 T cell receptor beta chains in this list originate from one sample, sequenced in a study of T-cell reconstitution after alpha-beta-depleted transplantation in children. Construction of the TCRbeta library involved unique molecular identifiers. MiXCR, applied by TCRdb to the PCR reads, yields one record per CDR3 protein. In the table there are 500,000 to 600,000 distinct CDR3 sequences, about 17% of which are singletons. Source: PBMCs from the stem cell graft donor, taken from the stem cell graft. The receptors were gathered from a human donor who donated a stem cell graft to a child with acute lymphoblastic leukemia.

Written as DNA, the CDR3 is TGTGCCAGCAGTGAAGCGCTTAGGGTTCAGCCCCAGCATTTT. As protein: CASSEALRVQPQHF. The chain recombines TRBV2 with TRBJ1-5; D uncertain. Germline V gene data show CDR1 as SNHLY and CDR2 as FYNNEI. V lost 0 bases to trimming and J lost 6 bases, with 9 bases between them. The CDR3 runs to 14 residues.

Turning to this clonotype: Sequence at one end of the junction differs from germline and may be a read error. The chain recombines TRBV11-2 with TRBJ2-1, with 15 bases matching TRBD2. The CDR3 contains 18 residues. CDR1 and CDR2 (germline): SGHAT, FQNNGV. The CDR3 nucleotides read TGTGCCAGCAGATTAGGGACTAGCGGGAGGCTAGCATCCAATGACCAGTTCTTC. The encoded protein is CASRLGTSGRLASNDQFF.

The rearrangement links TRBV9 to TRBJ2-7, with a tentative D call TRBD2 (6 bases). V was pared by 0 bases and J by 2 bases, with 12 bases between. The CDR3 has 15 residues. Germline lookup yields CDR1 SGDLS and CDR2 YYNGEE. CDR3 sequence reads: CASSVGREFPYEQYF. The CDR3, as DNA: TGTGCCAGCAGCGTAGGACGGGAGTTCCCCTACGAGCAGTACTTC.

This clonotype showed up just a few times. The chain is built from TRBV12-3 or TRBV12-4 and TRBJ1-5; the match to TRBD1 covers 9 bases. CDR3 length: 15 residues. The trim removed 5 bases at V and 6 bases at J, leaving 8 bases unmatched. CDR3 sequence: CASSGAQGATQPQHF. The CDR3 nucleotides are TGTGCCAGCAGTGGGGCACAGGGGGCGACTCAGCCCCAGCATTTT.

J is TRBJ1-1 and V is TRBV5-1; D remains unclear. Trimming shortened V by 1 base and J by 0 bases, and 13 bases separated the two germline ends. The CDR3 covers 16 residues. Germline V gene sequence: CDR1 SGHRS, CDR2 YFSETQ. This chain's CDR3 is CASSLNPRLMNTEAFF. DNA of the CDR3: TGCGCCAGCAGCTTGAACCCGAGACTCATGAACACTGAAGCTTTCTTT.

This rearrangement joins TRBV6-1 to TRBJ1-1; 7 bases are a match to TRBD1. The CDR3 has 13 residues. V gave up 4 bases and J gave up 10 bases; unmatched junction bases: 9. Germline loops: CDR1 MNHNS, CDR2 SASEGT. The CDR3 bases are TGTGCCAGCAGTGCTAGGGGGCTGGGCGGAGCTTTCTTT. This translates into CASSARGLGGAFF.

This clonotype was seen a few times. J is TRBJ2-1 and V is TRBV29-1; 8 bases are shared with TRBD2. CDR1 and CDR2 (germline): SQVTM, ANQGSEA. The trim removed 4 bases at V and 8 bases at J, leaving 13 bases unmatched. This CDR3 comprises 15 residues. The CDR3 is CSVAPLSGGPDEQFF. CDR3 nucleotides: TGCAGCGTTGCCCCCCTTTCGGGAGGGCCCGATGAGCAGTTCTTC.